Below are 7 T cell receptor beta chains sequenced from a single sample in a study of T cells after yellow fever vaccination. One entry per CDR3 protein results from TCRdb running MiXCR on the 5' RACE reads. The table includes around 27,000 distinct CDR3 sequences, around 4.3% detected once. This sample comprised CD8+ T cells sorted from PBMCs, obtained 5 days after the yellow fever booster vaccination. These receptors all stem from a young man who received the YFV17D yellow fever vaccine.

Many counts were recorded for this clonotype. Here the CDR3 reads CASSIVPGLNTEAFF. CDR3 DNA sequence: TGTGCCAGTAGTATAGTCCCAGGGTTGAACACTGAAGCTTTCTTT. The chain carries TRBV19 and TRBJ1-1, with a tentative D call TRBD1 (5 bases). The V end lost 1 base, the J end lost 0 bases, and 9 bases lay between the germline ends. Germline V gene lookup returns CDR1 LNHDA and CDR2 SQIVND (reference sequence). The CDR3 has 15 residues.

The table lists this clonotype with many counts. The genes are TRBV6-1 and TRBJ2-7; 9 positions agree with TRBD2. The J segment lost 2 bases and the V segment lost 4 bases, leaving 3 bases of the junction unmatched. The germline V gene encodes CDR1 MNHNS and CDR2 SASEGT. This CDR3 spans 14 amino acids. For the CDR3, the DNA is TGTGCCAGCAGTGGACTAGCGGCAGCCTACGAGCAGTACTTC. It encodes CASSGLAAAYEQYF.

This clonotype was recorded many times. J is TRBJ1-1 and V is TRBV12-3 or TRBV12-4; D remains ambiguous. V was trimmed by 5 bases and J by 5 bases, leaving 18 bases between them. This CDR3 is built from 15 residues. The CDR3 DNA reads as TGTGCCAGCAGTAGCGACATTTCCATTATGACTGAAGCTTTCTTT. Protein: CASSSDISIMTEAFF.

This clonotype was seen repeatedly, ten times or more. This rearrangement joins TRBV13 to TRBJ1-1; TRBD1 is a possible D gene (5 bases). V was trimmed by 1 base and J by 3 bases, leaving 12 bases between them. The length of the CDR3 is 15 residues. Germline V lookup: CDR1 PRHDT, CDR2 FYEKMQ (reference sequence). The CDR3 sequence: CASSLVGPADTEAFF. The CDR3 coding sequence is TGTGCCAGCAGCTTAGTGGGACCAGCGGACACTGAAGCTTTCTTT. Filled out from reference TRBV13 and TRBJ1-1, the complete variable domain reads AAGVIQSPRHLIKEKRETATLKCYPIPRHDTVYWYQQGPGQDPQFLISFYEKMQSDKGSIPDRFSAQQFSDYHSELNMSSLELGDSALYFCASSLVGPADTEAFFGQGTRLTVV.

This clonotype occurred many times. The genes are TRBV7-9 and TRBJ2-7; D possibly uses TRBD1 or TRBD2 (6 bases each). The CDR3 has 14 residues. Germline loops: CDR1 SEHNR, CDR2 FQNEAQ (reference sequence). Trimming took 5 bases from V and 4 from J, leaving 15 bases between them. In DNA form, the CDR3 reads TGTGCCAGCAGCCCTCCTGGGGGGCGTTACGAGCAGTACTTC. Amino acids: CASSPPGGRYEQYF.

This clonotype showed up many times. The J gene is TRBJ2-1, the V gene TRBV7-9; D unclear. This CDR3 spans 15 amino acids. V lost 3 bases to trimming and J lost 0 bases, with 9 bases between them. Germline CDR1 SEHNR, CDR2 FQNEAQ (reference sequence). Here the CDR3 reads CASSFIPTSYNEQFF. Written as DNA, the CDR3 is TGTGCCAGCAGCTTCATTCCAACCTCCTACAATGAGCAGTTCTTC.

This clonotype occurred many times. This sequence joins TRBV7-9 and TRBJ2-7; weak D call: TRBD1 (5 bases). The CDR3 spans 13 residues. CDR1 is SEHNR and CDR2 is FQNEAQ in the germline V gene (reference sequence). Trimming removed 2 bases from V and 5 bases from J, with 10 bases in between. The CDR3 loop reads CASSLYQGNEQYF. CDR3 in DNA: TGTGCCAGCAGCTTATATCAGGGTAACGAGCAGTACTTC.